Here is one T cell receptor (beta chain) with its context. What it binds is not known. Per germline, CDR1 DFQATT and CDR2 SNEGSKA (reference sequence). V shed 4 bases, J shed 2 bases, and the junction held 5 bases outside the gene matches. This CDR3 contains 13 residues. Unique molecular identifiers were carried by the TCR beta cDNA libraries. Once roughly 0.9 to 10 million T cells were used, roughly 0.5 million cDNA molecules resulted. In TCRdb, the PCR reads were re-called with MiXCR into one record per CDR3 protein. The table has roughly 600,000 distinct CDR3 sequences, roughly 47% seen once; the top ten hold under 2%. This entry comes from a study of post-analysis software for immune sequencing data. Regarding the study as a whole: F-measure co-clustering was strong for batch-matched samples. Roughly 5 TRBV segments (TRBV5-6, TRBV5-1 and TRBV20-1 among them) occurred more frequently in patients than in controls. Relative to controls, patients with multiple sclerosis showed significantly lower normalized Chao1 diversity.

The rearrangement links TRBV20-1 to TRBJ2-7; 7 nucleotides agree with TRBD1. Sequencing used blood. The clonotype was recovered from a girl aged 5 to 17 with multiple sclerosis. The CDR3 DNA reads TGCAGTGCTACTCGGGACAGTCCCTACGAGCAGTACTTC. This translates into CSATRDSPYEQYF.